This entry describes one T cell receptor (beta chain). As yet, its antigen is unknown. With a J-beta primer mix and a sample-barcoded 5' primer, a second PCR ran about 7 to 12 cycles. TCRdb reanalysed the 5' RACE reads using MiXCR and keeps one entry per CDR3 protein. The sample carries more than 900,000 distinct CDR3 sequences, 20% to 25% recorded once. The CDR3 is made up of 14 amino acids. Germline-derived CDR1 and CDR2 are MNHEY and SMNVEV (reference sequence). V was shortened by 4 bases and J by 2 bases, with 9 bases between the two germline ends. This record comes from a study of blood T cells in healthy people across ages. Study findings and constraints: TCR beta diversity, measured per million T cells, fell in a roughly linear way with age. Estimates of total diversity, which came from one million sequenced T cells, were considered to be underestimates.

Researchers collected ten milliliters of peripheral blood from every single donor. This sample was shared with a second study, whose subject was T cells of mothers and their children.

The chain links TRBV27 to TRBJ1-3; unclear D gene. This TCR derives from a girl aged 2 to 10 in good health. The sequenced sample consisted of blood. This CDR3 reads CASSWARAGNTIYF. In DNA, the CDR3 is TGTGCCAGCAGTTGGGCCAGAGCTGGAAACACCATATATTTT.